Listed below are T cell receptor beta chains from one sample, sequenced in a study of human T cells and chemical hapten exposure. TCRdb fed the RACE reads into MiXCR, producing one record per CDR3 protein. Found here are a few hundred thousand distinct CDR3 sequences, 6% to 7% of them singletons; the top ten hold approximately 5.4%. The source material was whole blood, sampled in connection with sensitization to the hapten diphenylcyclopropenone (DPC). The receptor source for this set is a woman under 30 with alopecia areata. Some clones in this sample may be carry-over from other donors' samples. Each CDR3 is given with its conserved first and last residue. A D gene is named only where the DNA matches it firmly. Size values are once, few and many counts, or a class for expanded clones, and some rows have none.

abundance	d_gene	j_gene	v_gene	CDR3nt	CDR3aa
few	TRBD1	TRBJ2-6	TRBV18	TGTGCCAGCTCACCGGGAGACAGGGCCAACTCTGGGGCCAACGTCCTGACTTTC	CASSPGDRANSGANVLTF
once	.	TRBJ2-4	TRBV9	TGTGCCAGCAGCTCAGCAGGGTTCGGAATAGCCAAAAACATTCAGTACTTC	CASSSAGFGIAKNIQYF
many	.	TRBJ1-5	TRBV4-2	TGTGCCAGCAGCCAAGCCATTGGGAATCAGCCCCAGCATTTT	CASSQAIGNQPQHF
.	TRBD1	TRBJ2-5	TRBV7-2	TGTGCCAGCAGCCCCGGACAGGGGGCGACCCAGTACTTC	CASSPGQGATQYF
many	.	TRBJ1-5	TRBV10-3	TGTGCCATCTCATTCAGTGAAGTTGGACAGCCCCAGCATTTT	CAISFSEVGQPQHF
few	.	TRBJ1-1	TRBV2	TGTGCCAGCAGTGAGGACAGATGGACTGAAGCTTTCTTT	CASSEDRWTEAFF
many	.	TRBJ2-3	TRBV11-2	TGTGCCAGCAGCCCCGGACGAGATACGCAGTATTTT	CASSPGRDTQYF
.	TRBD2	TRBJ2-1	TRBV6-2/TRBV6-3	TGTGCCAGCAGTTCCCATAGGACTAGCGGGGTTCGGTCCTACAATGAGCAGTTCTTC	CASSSHRTSGVRSYNEQFF
few	.	TRBJ2-3	TRBV6-1	TGTGCCAGCAGGACCACAGATACGCAGTATTTT	CASRTTDTQYF
many	TRBD1	TRBJ2-7	TRBV6-1	TGTGCCAGCAGTGATCTCCCACAGGGGGACGATTACGAGCAGTACTTC	CASSDLPQGDDYEQYF
many	.	TRBJ1-1	TRBV5-1	TGCGCCAGCAGCTTCGGACAGCTAACTAACACTGAAGCTTTCTTT	CASSFGQLTNTEAFF
.	.	TRBJ2-5	TRBV28	TGTGCCAGCAGTTTATCGAGCGGAGCACGAGAGACCCAGTACTTC	CASSLSSGARETQYF
.	TRBD1	TRBJ1-1	TRBV6-5	TGTGCCAGCAGTTGGTCAATCACAGGGGGCGCGGCGACTGAAGCTTTCTTT	CASSWSITGGAATEAFF
many	TRBD2	TRBJ2-5	TRBV12-3/TRBV12-4	TGTGCCAGCAGTTTAAGTAGCGGGGGCCAGTACTTC	CASSLSSGGQYF
.	TRBD1	TRBJ1-5	TRBV5-5	TGTGCCAGCAGCTCAGGGACAGCAGATCAGCCCCAGCATTTT	CASSSGTADQPQHF
.	TRBD1	TRBJ1-1	TRBV11-2	TGTGCCAGCAGCTGGGGACAGACAAAAATGAACACTGAAGCTTTCTTT	CASSWGQTKMNTEAFF
few	TRBD2	TRBJ2-2	TRBV3-1	TGTGCCAGCAGCCGTAGCGGGGGGGATTTGAACACCGGGGAGCTGTTTTTT	CASSRSGGDLNTGELFF
few	.	TRBJ2-1	TRBV3-1	TGTGCCAGCAGCCAAGAGGGAACAGGGCACAATGAGCAGTTCTTC	CASSQEGTGHNEQFF
many	.	TRBJ1-1	TRBV6-5	TGTGCCAGCAGTTACTCCGTCCTAAACGGCGGGGCTTTCTTT	CASSYSVLNGGAFF
.	.	TRBJ2-4	TRBV4-2	TGTGCCAGCAGCCACTCTCAGGGATTCAAAAACATTCAGTACTTC	CASSHSQGFKNIQYF
few	.	TRBJ1-5	TRBV12-3/TRBV12-4	TGTGCCAGCAGTTTATCCAATAGCAATCAGCCCCAGCATTTT	CASSLSNSNQPQHF
many	TRBD1	TRBJ1-5	TRBV6-6	TGTGCCAGTTCTGACAGGGCGGTTCAGCCCCAGCATTTT	CASSDRAVQPQHF
few	.	TRBJ2-2	TRBV7-9	TGTGCCAGCAGCTCCTACATGGTTCCCGGGGAGCTGTTTTTT	CASSSYMVPGELFF
few	.	TRBJ2-7	TRBV29-1	TGCAGCGTTTTGGCCCCCGGGGAGGTCTCCGAGCAGTACTTC	CSVLAPGEVSEQYF
many	.	TRBJ1-2	TRBV28	TGTGCCAGCAGCTCCCTGGCGGGCAGGGGTTACTATGGCTACACCTTC	CASSSLAGRGYYGYTF
few	TRBD2	TRBJ2-3	TRBV29-1	TGCAGCGTCAAACTAGCGGGGGGCGCAGATACGCAGTATTTT	CSVKLAGGADTQYF
many	.	TRBJ1-5	TRBV12-3/TRBV12-4	TGTGCCAGCAGTTTAAATCAGCCCCAGCATTTT	CASSLNQPQHF
.	.	TRBJ2-7	TRBV4-2	TGTGCCAGCAGCCAAACTCTCTCGGGGGTTTTCTACGAGCAGTACTTC	CASSQTLSGVFYEQYF
many	TRBD2	TRBJ2-2	TRBV6-5	TGTGCCAGCGGGAGGGGTCTTAGAATCTCCGGGGAGCTGTTTTTT	CASGRGLRISGELFF
many	.	TRBJ1-1	TRBV6-5	TGTGCCAGCAGTTACTCGACGGTTTTGAGGGCCACTGAAGCTTTCTTT	CASSYSTVLRATEAFF
many	.	TRBJ2-3	TRBV28	TGTGCCAGCAGCCTTGGGACTTTACTCACAGATACGCAGTATTTT	CASSLGTLLTDTQYF
.	.	TRBJ2-2	TRBV6-5	TGTGCCAGCACCCACAGAAACACCGGGGAGCTGTTTTTT	CASTHRNTGELFF
many	.	TRBJ1-1	TRBV5-1	TGCGCCAGCAGCTTGGAGGGCAGGGAGATCGAAGAAGCTTTCTTT	CASSLEGREIEEAFF
many	.	TRBJ1-2	TRBV28	TGTGCCAGCAGTTTCGGAGGGAGCTATGGCTACACCTTC	CASSFGGSYGYTF
many	.	TRBJ1-5	TRBV5-6	TGTGCCAGCAGCTTGGCCGGCGGTAGGGAACAGCCCCAGCATTTT	CASSLAGGREQPQHF
many	.	TRBJ2-7	TRBV25-1	TGTGCCAGCCTTGAAACAGGCGGGGACTGGGCCTACGAGCAGTACTTC	CASLETGGDWAYEQYF
many	.	TRBJ1-6	TRBV9	TGTGCCAGCAGCGTAGATTCCAGGGTACAGTCACCCCTCCACTTT	CASSVDSRVQSPLHF
many	.	TRBJ1-1	TRBV29-1	TGCAGCGTGAGCCGGCCCGGGAGGACTGAAGCTTTCTTT	CSVSRPGRTEAFF
many	.	TRBJ2-6	TRBV4-3	TGCGCCAGCAGCCAAGAAGGAGGAGCTGGGGCCAACGTCCTGACTTTC	CASSQEGGAGANVLTF
few	.	TRBJ1-6	TRBV9	TGTGCCAGCAGCGCCGAAGGCAATTCACCCCTCCACTTT	CASSAEGNSPLHF